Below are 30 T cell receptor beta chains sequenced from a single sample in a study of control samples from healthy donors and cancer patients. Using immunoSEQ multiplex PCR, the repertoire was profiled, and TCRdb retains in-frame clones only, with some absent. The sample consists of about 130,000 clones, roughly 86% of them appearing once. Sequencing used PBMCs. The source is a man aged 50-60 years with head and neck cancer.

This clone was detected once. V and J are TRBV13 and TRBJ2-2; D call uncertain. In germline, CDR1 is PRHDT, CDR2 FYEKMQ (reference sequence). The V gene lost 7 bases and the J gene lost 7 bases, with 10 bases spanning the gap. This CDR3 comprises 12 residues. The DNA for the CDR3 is TGTGCCAGCACTCAATTTTACGGGGAGCTGTTTTTT. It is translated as CASTQFYGELFF.

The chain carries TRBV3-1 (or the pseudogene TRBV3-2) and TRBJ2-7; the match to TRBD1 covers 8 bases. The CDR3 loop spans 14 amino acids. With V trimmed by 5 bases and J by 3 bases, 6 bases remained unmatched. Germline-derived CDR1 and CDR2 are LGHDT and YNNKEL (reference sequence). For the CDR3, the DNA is TGTGCCAGCAGCGAAAGGACAGGGTACTACGAGCAGTACTTC. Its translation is CASSERTGYYEQYF.

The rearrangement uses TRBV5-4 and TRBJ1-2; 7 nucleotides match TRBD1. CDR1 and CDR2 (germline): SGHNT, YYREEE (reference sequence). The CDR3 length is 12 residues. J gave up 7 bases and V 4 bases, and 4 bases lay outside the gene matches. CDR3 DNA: TGTGCCAGCAGCCAAGACAGGGCTGGCTACACCTTC. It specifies CASSQDRAGYTF.

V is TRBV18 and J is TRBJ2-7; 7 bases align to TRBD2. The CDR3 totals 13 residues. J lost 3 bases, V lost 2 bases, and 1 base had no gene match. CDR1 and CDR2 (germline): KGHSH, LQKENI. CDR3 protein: CASSPASGYEQYF. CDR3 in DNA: TGTGCCAGCTCACCAGCTAGCGGCTACGAGCAGTACTTC.

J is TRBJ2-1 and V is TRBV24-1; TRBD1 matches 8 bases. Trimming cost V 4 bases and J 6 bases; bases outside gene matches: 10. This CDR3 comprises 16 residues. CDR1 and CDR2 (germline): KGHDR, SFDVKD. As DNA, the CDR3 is TGTGCCACCAGTGACTTAATAGCCGGGACAGGCAATGAGCAGTTCTTC. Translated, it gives CATSDLIAGTGNEQFF.

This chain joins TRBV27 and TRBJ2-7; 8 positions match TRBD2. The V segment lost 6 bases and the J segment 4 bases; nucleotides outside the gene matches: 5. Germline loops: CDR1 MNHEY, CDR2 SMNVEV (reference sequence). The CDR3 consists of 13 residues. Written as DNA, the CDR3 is TGTGCCAGCAGGTTAGCGGGGTCGTACGAGCAGTACTTC. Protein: CASRLAGSYEQYF.

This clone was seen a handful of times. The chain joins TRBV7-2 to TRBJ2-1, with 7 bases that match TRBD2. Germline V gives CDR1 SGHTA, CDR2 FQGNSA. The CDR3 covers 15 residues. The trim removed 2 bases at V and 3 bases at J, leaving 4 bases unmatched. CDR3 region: CASSLSSGLYNEQFF. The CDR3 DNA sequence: TGTGCCAGCAGCTTATCTAGCGGACTCTACAATGAGCAGTTCTTC.

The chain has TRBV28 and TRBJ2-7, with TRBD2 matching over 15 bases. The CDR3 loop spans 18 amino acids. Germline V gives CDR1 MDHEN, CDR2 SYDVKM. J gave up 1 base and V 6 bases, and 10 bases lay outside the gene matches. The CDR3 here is CASSPQGLAGGSSYEQYF. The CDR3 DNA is TGTGCCAGCAGCCCTCAAGGACTAGCGGGAGGGAGTTCCTACGAGCAGTACTTC.

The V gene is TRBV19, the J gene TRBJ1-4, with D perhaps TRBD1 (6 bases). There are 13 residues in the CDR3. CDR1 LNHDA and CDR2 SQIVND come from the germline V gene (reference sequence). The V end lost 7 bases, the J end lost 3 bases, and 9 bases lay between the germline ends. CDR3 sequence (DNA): TGTGCCAGTATGGGGGCATCTAATGAAAAACTGTTTTTT. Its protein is CASMGASNEKLFF. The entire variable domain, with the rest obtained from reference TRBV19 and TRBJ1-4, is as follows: DGGITQSPKYLFRKEGQNVTLSCEQNLNHDAMYWYRQDPGQGLRLIYYSQIVNDFQKGDIAEGYSVSREKKESFPLTVTSAQKNPTAFYLCASMGASNEKLFFGSGTQLSVL.

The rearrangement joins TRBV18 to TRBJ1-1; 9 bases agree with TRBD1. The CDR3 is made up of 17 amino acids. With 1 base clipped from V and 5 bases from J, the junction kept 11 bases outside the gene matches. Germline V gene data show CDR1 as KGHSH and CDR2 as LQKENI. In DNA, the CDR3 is TGTGCCAGCTCACCACTACAGGGGGCGGGGTGGAGTACTGAAGCTTTCTTT. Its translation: CASSPLQGAGWSTEAFF.

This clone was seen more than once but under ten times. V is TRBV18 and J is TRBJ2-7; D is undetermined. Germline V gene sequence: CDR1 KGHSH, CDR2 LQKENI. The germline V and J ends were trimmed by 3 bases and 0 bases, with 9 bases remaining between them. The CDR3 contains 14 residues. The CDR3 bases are TGTGCCAGCTCACCGTTCGAGAGCTCCTACGAGCAGTACTTC. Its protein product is CASSPFESSYEQYF.

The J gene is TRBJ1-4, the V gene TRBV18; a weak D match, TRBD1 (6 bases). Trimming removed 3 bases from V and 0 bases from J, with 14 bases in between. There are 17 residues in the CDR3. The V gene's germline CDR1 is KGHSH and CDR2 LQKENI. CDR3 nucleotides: TGTGCCAGCTCACCTCAGGGGTCAAGCGCAACTAATGAAAAACTGTTTTTT. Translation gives CASSPQGSSATNEKLFF.

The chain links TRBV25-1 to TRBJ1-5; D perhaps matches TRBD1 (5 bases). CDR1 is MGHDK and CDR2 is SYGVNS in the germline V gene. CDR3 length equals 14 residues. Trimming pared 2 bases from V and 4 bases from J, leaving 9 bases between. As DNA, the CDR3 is TGTGCCAGCAGTGAAGGAAGGGGAAATCAGCCCCAGCATTTT. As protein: CASSEGRGNQPQHF.

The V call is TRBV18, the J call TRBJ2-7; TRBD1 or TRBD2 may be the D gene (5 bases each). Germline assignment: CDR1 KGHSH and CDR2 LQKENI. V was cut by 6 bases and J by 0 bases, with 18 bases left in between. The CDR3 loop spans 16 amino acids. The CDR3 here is CASSPSGQSSSYEQYF. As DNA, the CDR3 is TGTGCCAGCTCGCCCTCGGGGCAGTCGAGCTCCTACGAGCAGTACTTC.

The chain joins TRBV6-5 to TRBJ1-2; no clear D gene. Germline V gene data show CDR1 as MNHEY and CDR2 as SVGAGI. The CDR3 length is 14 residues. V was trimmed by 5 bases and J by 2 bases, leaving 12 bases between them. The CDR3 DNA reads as TGTGCCAGCAGTCGCACAGAGCGCAACTATGGCTACACCTTC. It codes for CASSRTERNYGYTF.

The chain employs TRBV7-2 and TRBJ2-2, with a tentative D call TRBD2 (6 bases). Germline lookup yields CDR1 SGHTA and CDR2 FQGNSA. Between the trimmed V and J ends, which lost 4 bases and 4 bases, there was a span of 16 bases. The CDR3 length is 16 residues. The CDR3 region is CASSSLWGESTGELFF. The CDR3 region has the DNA TGTGCCAGCAGCTCTCTTTGGGGGGAAAGCACCGGGGAGCTGTTTTTT.

CDR3 sequence reads: CASSLAEGGQLHFGAFF. The CDR3 bases are TGTGCCAGCAGCTTGGCCGAGGGGGGACAGCTACACTTCGGAGCTTTCTTT. V is TRBV5-6 and J is TRBJ1-1, with TRBD1 matching over 7 bases. This CDR3 region has 17 residues. The V gene end was trimmed by 0 bases and the J gene end by 10 bases; junction bases not matched to a gene: 18. Germline V gene sequence: CDR1 SGHDT, CDR2 YYEEEE.

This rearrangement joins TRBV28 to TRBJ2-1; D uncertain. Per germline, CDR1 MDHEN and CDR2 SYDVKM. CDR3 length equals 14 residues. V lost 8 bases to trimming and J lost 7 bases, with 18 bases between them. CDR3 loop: CASSKLPLRNEQFF. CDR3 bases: TGTGCCAGCTCGAAACTCCCACTAAGGAATGAGCAGTTCTTC.

The CDR3 DNA reads as TGTGCCAGCAGTTTACAGTACAATGAGCAGTTCTTC. Translated: CASSLQYNEQFF. The chain recombines TRBV28 with TRBJ2-1; D gene ambiguous. CDR3 length equals 12 residues. Trimming took 2 bases from V and 4 from J, leaving 3 bases between them. Germline V gene sequence: CDR1 MDHEN, CDR2 SYDVKM.

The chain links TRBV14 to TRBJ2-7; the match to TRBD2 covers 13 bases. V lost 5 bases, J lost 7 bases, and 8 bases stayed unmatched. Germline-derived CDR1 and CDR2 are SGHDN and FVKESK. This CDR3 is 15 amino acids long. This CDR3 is CASSSRLAGGDEQYF. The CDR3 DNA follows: TGTGCCAGCAGCTCTCGACTAGCGGGAGGTGATGAGCAGTACTTC.

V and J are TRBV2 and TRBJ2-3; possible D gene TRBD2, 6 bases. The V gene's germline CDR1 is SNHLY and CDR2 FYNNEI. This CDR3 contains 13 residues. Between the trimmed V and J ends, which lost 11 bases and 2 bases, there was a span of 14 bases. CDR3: CALKKDYTDTQYF. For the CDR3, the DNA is TGTGCCCTAAAAAAGGACTACACAGATACGCAGTATTTT. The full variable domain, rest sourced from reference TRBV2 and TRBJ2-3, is EPEVTQTPSHQVTQMGQEVILRCVPISNHLYFYWYRQILGQKVEFLVSFYNNEISEKSEIFDDQFSVERPDGSNFTLKIRSTKLEDSAMYFCALKKDYTDTQYFGPGTRLTVL.

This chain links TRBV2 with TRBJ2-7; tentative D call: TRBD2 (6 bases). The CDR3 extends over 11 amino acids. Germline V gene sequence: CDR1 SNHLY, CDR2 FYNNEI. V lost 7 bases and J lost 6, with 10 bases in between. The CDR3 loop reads CASKGGVEQYF. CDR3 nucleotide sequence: TGTGCCAGCAAGGGCGGGGTCGAGCAGTACTTC.

The CDR3 DNA sequence: TGTGCCAGCAGCTTGGGACTAGCGGGAGTAGATGAGCAGTTCTTC. Translating gives CASSLGLAGVDEQFF. The chain uses TRBV5-4 and TRBJ2-1; 12 bases are shared with TRBD2. After removal of 0 bases from V and 8 bases from J, the junction contained 3 bases not matched to a gene. The CDR3 sequence is 15 residues long. Germline values: CDR1 SGHNT, CDR2 YYREEE (reference sequence). The whole variable domain, remainder taken from reference TRBV5-4 and TRBJ2-1, is ETGVTQSPTHLIKTRGQQVTLRCSSQSGHNTVSWYQQALGQGPQFIFQYYREEENGRGNFPPRFSGLQFPNYSSELNVNALELDDSALYLCASSLGLAGVDEQFFGPGTRLTVL.

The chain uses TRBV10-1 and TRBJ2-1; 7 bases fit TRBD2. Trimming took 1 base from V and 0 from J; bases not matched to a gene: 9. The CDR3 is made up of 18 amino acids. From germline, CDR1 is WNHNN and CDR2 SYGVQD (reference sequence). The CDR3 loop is CASSEFTSGARSYNEQFF. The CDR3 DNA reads TGCGCCAGCAGTGAGTTTACCAGCGGGGCTCGCTCCTACAATGAGCAGTTCTTC.

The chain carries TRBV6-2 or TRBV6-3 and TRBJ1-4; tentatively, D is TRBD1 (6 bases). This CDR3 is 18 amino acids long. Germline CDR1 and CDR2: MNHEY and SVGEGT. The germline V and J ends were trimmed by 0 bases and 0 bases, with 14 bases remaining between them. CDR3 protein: CASSYSSGGSSTNEKLFF. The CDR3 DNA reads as TGTGCCAGCAGTTACTCGAGTGGGGGCTCCTCAACTAATGAAAAACTGTTTTTT.

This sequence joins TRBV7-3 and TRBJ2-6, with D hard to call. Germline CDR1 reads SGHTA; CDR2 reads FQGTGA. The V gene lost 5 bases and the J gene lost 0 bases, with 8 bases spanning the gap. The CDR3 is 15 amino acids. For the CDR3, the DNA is TGTGCCAGCAGCCCCATAGGCTCTGGGGCCAACGTCCTGACTTTC. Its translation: CASSPIGSGANVLTF.

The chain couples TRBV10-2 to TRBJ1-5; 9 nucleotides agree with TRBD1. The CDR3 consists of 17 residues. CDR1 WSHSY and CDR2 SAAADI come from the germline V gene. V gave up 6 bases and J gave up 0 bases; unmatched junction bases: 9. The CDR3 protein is CASRSGQGGDSNQPQHF. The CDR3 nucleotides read TGCGCCAGCAGGTCGGGACAGGGAGGGGATAGCAATCAGCCCCAGCATTTT.

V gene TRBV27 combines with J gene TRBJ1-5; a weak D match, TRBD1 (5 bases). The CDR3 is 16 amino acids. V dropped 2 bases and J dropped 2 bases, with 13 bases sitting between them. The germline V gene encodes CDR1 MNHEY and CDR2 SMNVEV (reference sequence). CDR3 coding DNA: TGTGCCAGCAGTTTAAGGGCTAGGGACGGCAATCAGCCCCAGCATTTT. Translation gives CASSLRARDGNQPQHF.

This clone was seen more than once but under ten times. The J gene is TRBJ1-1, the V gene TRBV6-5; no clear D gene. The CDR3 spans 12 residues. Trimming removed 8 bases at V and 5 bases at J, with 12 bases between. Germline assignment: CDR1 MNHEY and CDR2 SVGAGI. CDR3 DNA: TGTGCCAGCGGGAGATTAAAGACTGAAGCTTTCTTT. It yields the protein CASGRLKTEAFF.

Here the CDR3 DNA reads TGTGCCACCAGTGACAGTATGGTTAGCTATGGCTACACCTTC. Protein: CATSDSMVSYGYTF. The J gene is TRBJ1-2, the V gene TRBV24-1, with unresolved D. The CDR3 covers 14 residues. Germline V CDR1 and CDR2: KGHDR, SFDVKD. Trimming stripped 4 bases from V and 4 bases from J, with 12 bases between.